These T cell receptor beta chains were read from a single sample in a study of identical twins. TCRdb passed the 5' RACE reads through MiXCR, listing each CDR3 protein once. This sample has approximately 490,000 distinct CDR3 sequences, with around 20% found just once. In addition, the sample was reused for a study of yellow fever vaccine responses in identical twins.

The sample was CD4+ T cells sorted from blood. The receptors were gathered from a woman aged 18-35 years in good health. CDR3s leave out the opening cysteine and the closing phenylalanine or tryptophan.

v_gene,j_gene,CDR3aa
TRBV12-3/TRBV12-4,TRBJ1-1,ASKVDTEAF
TRBV2,TRBJ2-3,AGGDSARTDTQY
TRBV29-1,TRBJ2-1,SVPKGTSYNEQF
TRBV20-1,TRBJ2-3,SAPPSGRTSTDTQY
TRBV5-5,TRBJ2-3,ASSWSRRGVGSGDTQY
TRBV2,TRBJ2-5,ASSGNTGGQETQY
TRBV5-1,TRBJ2-7,ASSLLGQGLYEQY
TRBV6-5,TRBJ2-4,ASSYSSGGWDIQY
TRBV12-3/TRBV12-4,TRBJ2-1,ASRPTASNEQF
TRBV7-9,TRBJ1-4,ASSFPGTLREKLF
TRBV2,TRBJ2-1,ASNSVRGYNEQF
TRBV28,TRBJ2-1,ASRPAPGTSYNEQF
TRBV28,TRBJ1-2,ASTGGQAGSGYT